The clone carrying this TCR beta chain was picked up a small number of times. Its specificity is not known. The sample belongs to a study of T cell repertoires in cytomegalovirus infection. Whole-study context: From public TCR beta signatures came an indication of both CMV infection and matching HLA type. Overall study results and limits: Based on cumulative public TCR beta family frequency, carriers of CMV plus the relevant HLA were identified. Ex vivo responses were dominated by HLA-C-restricted CMV-specific TCR beta clonotypes.

TCRdb called the reads again in MiXCR, with one record for every CDR3 protein. The sample yields some 680,000 distinct CDR3 sequences, approximately 34% seen once. Material for sequencing was PBMCs. The sequence was collected from a human donor in good health (CMV status not recorded). Some clones in this sample may be carry-over from other donors' samples.

For the CDR3, the DNA is TGTGCCAGCAGTTTAGGACAGCCAAATTCACCCCTCCACTTT. It encodes CASSLGQPNSPLHF. The gene calls are TRBV28 and TRBJ1-6, with D maybe TRBD1 (6 bases). The CDR3 runs to 14 residues. Trimming removed 2 bases at V and 7 bases at J, with 9 bases between. Looked up from germline, CDR1 is MDHEN and CDR2 is SYDVKM.